This paragraph covers one T cell receptor (beta chain) sequence. This clonotype occurred a few times. The antigen this receptor binds is unknown. The sample holds no much larger clone one base away, and base qualities are not on file. The sample comes from a study of T cells in Graves' hyperthyroidism and ophthalmopathy (dated by TCRdb to between 2018 and 2020). Study-level background: Peripheral blood samples were taken at the time of initial diagnosis, prior to any treatment. To identify TCR V-J signatures that set the groups apart, the researchers used a discovery cohort of roughly 100 patients, made up of 40 to 45 with Graves' ophthalmopathy and some 55 with stable Graves' hyperthyroidism. Prospective prediction of ophthalmopathy was tested in an independent validation cohort consisting of 18 hyperthyroidism patients and some 15 patients who later progressed to ophthalmopathy. For training and testing, the 100 patients in the discovery cohort were randomly divided in a 7:3 ratio. In about six Graves' hyperthyroidism patients, the study also compared T-cell repertoires from thyroid tissue with T-cell repertoires from blood. After sampling, hyperthyroidism patients received methimazole starting at 30 mg daily, and ophthalmopathy patients received high-dose intravenous methylprednisolone. The paper describes TCR Vbeta CDR3 sequencing of 140 or so peripheral blood samples, made up of 43 ophthalmopathy patients, more than 70 hyperthyroidism patients and 17 progressor patients. Overall results and qualifications from the work: In cross-validation, a model built on a 13 V-J signature told ophthalmopathy apart from stable hyperthyroidism with less than 90% sensitivity and approximately 81% specificity, and in testing the same model reached 80%/75%. In validation, progression to ophthalmopathy was predicted by the model with nearly 71% sensitivity and just over 72% specificity, a median of around 6.5 months before onset. Most expanded thyroid clonotypes (frequency above 0.001) were also found in blood, which suggests that blood repertoires may mirror thyroid immune responses. No statistical method was used to set the sample size in advance, and investigators knew the group allocation.

There are 15 amino acids in the CDR3, from cysteine to phenylalanine inclusive. Kept here is only the CDR3 DNA, which spans 45 bases and is read in frame from base 1. V is trimmed back by 3 bases and J by 5 bases, and the junction contains 7 bases that no gene match accounts for. The germline V gene provides CDR1 SGDLS and CDR2 YYNGEE. Ophthalmopathy patients had moderately to severely active disease, Clinical Activity Score of at least 3, NOSPECS grade of at least 4, and duration under 3 months. The study excluded patients with uncontrolled infections, other autoimmune diseases, pregnancy or lactation. Diagnoses were established on the basis of clinical symptoms, serum thyroxine and TRAb, thyroid ultrasound, and orbital computed tomography. PBMCs were separated from under 11 ml of fresh peripheral blood using Ficoll-Paque density gradient centrifugation. Total RNA was extracted using Trizol reagent, and RNA quality was assessed on an Agilent 2100 Bioanalyzer.

The TCR beta CDR3 regions were amplified from RNA transcripts. For the first round of RT-PCR on the TCR CDR3, the HTBI primer set was used together with the Qiagen OneStep RT-PCR kit. A second multiplex PCR round built the libraries, followed by size selection and purification. The libraries were sequenced on an Illumina HiSeq2000 using paired-end 100 bp reads. The original methods were these. SOAPnuke was used to process the raw data, throwing out any read that contained adapters or uncalled bases, had a mean Phred below 15, or lacked an exact constant-primer or identifier match. COPE v1.2.5 was used to merge the high-quality paired reads, and each unique nucleotide sequence was defined as a clonotype. MiTCR v1.1 was used to align the clonotypes against IMGT TRBV, TRBD and TRBJ reference segments. The analysis included only V-J combinations with a frequency above 0.0001, which together covered 99% to 99.2% of the repertoires. A TCS score was defined as the ratio between F50 (clonal expansion) and ExV (chaos), using BLOSUM62-based TCRdist between CDR3 peptides within each V-J. Welch's t-statistics and random forest reduced around 550 V-J features to roughly 13, which were used in a naive Bayes classifier (R e1071). Through fastp at Q25 and MiXCR, TCRdb rebuilt clones from the public reads, retaining in-frame beta chains. When rows share a CDR3 protein, they turn into one entry using the most common DNA and genes. TCRdb, not the authors, supplied the V and J calls. In this sample the table shows over 500,000 distinct CDR3 sequences, more than 15% of which occur a single time. The ten largest clones represent under 20% of the sample.

This clonotype originated in a woman aged 18-29 years with Graves' ophthalmopathy. What was sequenced was blood. Recombination linked TRBV9 to TRBJ1-2; 10 bases in the junction line up with TRBD1. The sequence in DNA is TGTGCCAGCAGCGAAGCTGACAGGGGGCCTTATGGCTACACCTTC. This translates into CASSEADRGPYGYTF.